In this sample, the clone carrying this TCR beta chain turned up once. Splitting the CD4+ cells yielded a CD45RA+ naive subset and a CD45RA-negative memory subset. The V and J ends lost 4 bases and 6 bases, in that order; junction bases with no gene match: 3. Per the germline V gene, CDR1 is SGHNT and CDR2 is YYREEE (reference sequence). This CDR3 is built from 14 residues. This sample is part of a study of shared clonotypes between healthy human individuals. Assay: immunoSEQ multiplex PCR; the TCRdb copy retains only in-frame clones and omits some. Of more than 900,000 clones in the sample, about 80% were seen once.

The origin of this receptor is a man between 18 and 29 years old in good health. Some clones in this sample may be carry-over from other donors' samples. Material for sequencing was memory CD4+ T cells from PBMCs. Regarding subset: CD45RA-negative fraction. The J gene is TRBJ2-2, the V gene TRBV5-4; 10 nucleotides line up with TRBD2. The CDR3 DNA follows: TGTGCCAGCAGCCAGCGGGAGGGGTCCGGGGAGCTGTTTTTT. It is translated as CASSQREGSGELFF.